This TCR beta chain was sequenced for a study of blood T cell repertoires in COVID-19. On the study more broadly: In each case, the material was cDNA or gDNA derived from T cells, B-cell-depleted T cells, or PBMCs.

Sequencing was performed with immunoSEQ multiplex PCR; in TCRdb, only in-frame clones are kept and a portion is missing. There are roughly 400,000 clones in the sample; around nine tenths occur only once, and approximately 9.3% lies in the top ten. The CDR3 contains 14 residues. Trimming pared 7 bases from V and 7 bases from J, leaving 18 bases between. Germline assignment: CDR1 SNHLY and CDR2 FYNNEI. Assignment of participants to cohorts was predicated upon participant-reported clinical history. The sequence was collected from a woman in her 50s who had recovered from COVID-19. This chain connects TRBV2 to TRBJ2-3, with a possible D match to TRBD1 (5 bases). Sequencing used PBMCs or T cells enriched from blood (not recorded which). The CDR3 loop reads CASNGQGYFNTQYF. Here the CDR3 DNA reads TGTGCCAGCAACGGGCAGGGTTACTTCAATACGCAGTATTTT.